What follows is one T cell receptor (beta chain) and its context. What it recognizes is unknown. This table comes from immunoSEQ multiplex PCR, and its TCRdb copy is limited to in-frame clones, with some not included. The repertoire holds about 59,000 clones, about 90% seen once, with under 25% in the top ten. This record comes from a study of T cells in localized non-small cell lung cancer. General observations from the study: A median 57 of the top 100 tumor clones appeared in adjacent lung. Uninvolved adjacent lung, not tumor, had the highest T cell clonality. Elevated circulating T cell density in blood was associated with longer overall survival. Heterogeneity stays possible, as sequencing covered only one tumor region.

With 5 bases clipped from V and 3 bases from J, the junction kept 11 bases outside the gene matches. Germline V gene lookup returns CDR1 GTSNPN and CDR2 SVGIG (reference sequence). The CDR3 length is 15 residues. Sequencing used peripheral blood, obtained before any cancer treatment. The chain carries TRBV30 and TRBJ2-3, with TRBD1 identical over 7 bases. This receptor was obtained from a man between 35 and 75 years old with stage I squamous cell lung carcinoma. CDR3 in DNA: TGTGCCTGGTCTAAGACAGGGCTCGCGACAGATACGCAGTATTTT. Its translation: CAWSKTGLATDTQYF. Filled out from reference TRBV30 and TRBJ2-3, the complete variable domain reads SQTIHQWPATLVQPVGSPLSLECTVEGTSNPNLYWYRQAAGRGLQLLFYSVGIGQISSEVPQNLSASRPQDRQFILSSKKLLLSDSGFYLCAWSKTGLATDTQYFGPGTRLTVL.